The present T cell receptor (beta chain) was sequenced within a study of shared clonotypes between healthy human individuals (dated by TCRdb to the early 2020s). Looking at the study overall: A few men and a couple of women, aged 18 to 49 years, made up the cohort. For each donor, three plates each were used for CD4 naive and CD4 memory, two plates were used for CD8 naive, and one plate was used for CD8 memory. To estimate repertoire size and how much clonotypes are shared between individuals, the study performed deep sequencing of blood TCR repertoires from about five healthy adults. Libraries were prepared and TCR repertoires were sequenced by different laboratories using diverse techniques, in order to increase sequencing depth and limit assay-specific biases. Per donor, leukapheresis produced somewhere between about 0.8 and 9 billion PBMCs.

The CDR3 runs 14 residues from the cysteine to the phenylalanine. Only the CDR3 DNA is retained, 42 bases long and in frame from the first base. As encoded in the germline V gene, CDR1 is SNHLY while CDR2 is FYNNEI. V is pared back by 9 bases and J by 7 bases, with 21 bases lying between the germline termini. The paper as a whole reports these results and caveats: Sharing across several donors was observed for approximately 4.6% of naive CD4, 3% to 3.5% of naive CD8, over 2% of memory CD4, and around 0.42% of memory CD8 clonotypes. Compared with non-shared clonotypes, the clonotypes found in all four sorted-subset donors had higher generation probabilities. The genetic and exposure-history diversity represented was limited by the small number of donors. Incomplete sequencing was indicated by rarefaction of sorted-subset datasets, despite the large sequencing depth. Pairwise subsampling indicated that sequencing depth was expected to affect the degree of clonotype sharing among donors. Estimated clonotype richness was generally larger for naive than for memory subsets. Sampling was restricted to blood, and TCR repertoires in tissue are likely to differ from TCR repertoires in blood.

Worth noting for this clone: Its antigen target is currently unknown. No base quality values were provided; no much bigger clone lies one nucleotide off.

Using the deep immunoSEQ assay, multiplex PCR amplified TCR CDR3 regions from genomic DNA. Extracted genomic DNA from each cell subset was distributed evenly across all wells of several immunoSEQ 96-well plates, and each plate was treated as a replicate. Each replicate PCR for sorted subsets received around 200 ng genomic DNA, equal to about 30,000 T cell genomes. The purified libraries were quantified using a Qubit 3.0 fluorometer, sized with a Bioanalyzer 2100, and then quantified again using the KAPA Library Quantification kit. A separate single-read 150-cycle Illumina NextSeq 550 flow cell was used to sequence each immunoSEQ 96-well plate. The authors processed their data as follows. Because the immunoSEQ output held only junctional sequences and lacked quality scores, the filtering could not match the filtering applied to full-length reads. To assign V/J genes and CDR3, sequences were annotated using PyIR, a Python wrapper for IgBLAST v1.9, with IMGT germline references. Any read was removed if the V/J assignment was weak (E-value above 1e-6), the CDR3 was missing, or the read contained stop codons, out-of-frame junctions, or ambiguous translated residues. A V3J clonotype was defined by an identical inferred V gene, J gene, and CDR3 amino acid sequence. To compute the percentage overlap between repertoires, the number of shared unique clonotypes was divided by the size of the smaller repertoire. Richness of each repertoire was evaluated using RTK rarefaction, the Chao1 estimator, and Recon v2.1 estimates of unobserved clonotypes. Generation probabilities were computed with OLGA for all TCRbeta clonotypes obtained by the gDNA method from a few donors. TCRdb took this table from immuneACCESS and kept in-frame rearrangements with V and J called. Such tables lack part of the clones; where checked against another copy, unresolved V genes explain under half of the gap, and the rest is unexplained. V and J calls plus clone size are reproduced from that table; the DNA served to infer D and trimming. This sample is represented by 600,000 or so clones; 98% of them were singletons. The ten largest clones take up 0.3% to 0.35% of the sample.

CD8 naive samples were CD45RO-negative cells positively selected for CCR7, giving a CD45RA+CCR7+ population that excluded TemRA cells. The donors were healthy, HIV-negative adults with no recently reported acute infections or vaccinations. Every donor was a Caucasian adult residing in Nashville, Tennessee, USA. After blood collection by leukapheresis, PBMCs were isolated using Ficoll-Histopaque density gradient centrifugation and then cryopreserved in the vapor phase of liquid nitrogen. Analytical flow cytometry was used to check the purity and quantity of every magnetically sorted T cell population. Each sorted fraction had its genomic DNA isolated and then quantified by UV absorbance on a Nanodrop 2000c.

Sequences were obtained from naive CD8+ T cells sorted from blood. According to the study, the label for this sample's cell subset or site signals: CD45RA+CCR7+. This clonotype was sampled from a man aged 30 to 45 in good health. The chain couples TRBV2 to TRBJ2-5; matching of 5 bases hints at TRBD2 as the D gene. The CDR3 protein sequence reads: CASANMPWTGTQYF. The nucleotide sequence is given as TGTGCCAGTGCGAATATGCCTTGGACTGGGACCCAGTACTTC. The CDR3 plus the reference TRBV2 and TRBJ2-5 genes for the other parts give the full variable domain: EPEVTQTPSHQVTQMGQEVILRCVPISNHLYFYWYRQILGQKVEFLVSFYNNEISEKSEIFDDQFSVERPDGSNFTLKIRSTKLEDSAMYFCASANMPWTGTQYFGPGTRLLVL.